Below, 15 T cell receptor beta chains from the same sample are listed, as sequenced in a study of T-cell reconstitution after alpha-beta-depleted transplantation in children (dated by TCRdb to 2016 to 2017). Receptor amplification or capture employed PCR. The data were produced on an Illumina HiSeq 2500. To normalize quantification of the TCRbeta repertoire, the TCR libraries were built with molecular barcoding that relied on unique molecular identifiers. TCRdb reprocessing: public reads trimmed at Q25 with fastp, clones called with MiXCR, in-frame beta chains kept. For every CDR3 protein sequence, its rows merge into one entry that carries the most common genes and DNA. Counted in this sample were some 200,000 distinct CDR3 sequences; roughly 7.5% of them appeared once. Jointly, the top ten make up more than 2.5% of the sample. The sample consisted of PBMCs from the stem cell graft donor, taken from the stem cell graft. Receptors originate from a human donor who donated a stem cell graft to a child with Wiskott-Aldrich syndrome.

This clonotype was detected ten times or more. The V call is TRBV7-9, the J call TRBJ2-1; 8 positions agree with TRBD2. The CDR3 spans 13 residues. J was trimmed by 5 bases and V by 8 bases; bases with no gene match: 5. The germline V gene encodes CDR1 SEHNR and CDR2 FQNEAQ (reference sequence). CDR3 region: CASGAGGHNEQFF. CDR3 nucleotides: TGTGCCAGCGGGGCGGGAGGCCACAATGAGCAGTTCTTC.

This clonotype has at least ten counts. This chain links TRBV6-5 with TRBJ1-3, with a tentative D call TRBD1 (5 bases). Germline-derived CDR1 and CDR2 are MNHEY and SVGAGI. This CDR3 comprises 16 residues. V lost 0 bases and J 0 bases, leaving 9 bases between the germline ends. The CDR3 coding sequence is TGTGCCAGCAGTTACTCTCCAGGGACCTCTGGAAACACCATATATTTT. As protein: CASSYSPGTSGNTIYF.

This clonotype was observed many times. The chain carries TRBV20-1 and TRBJ2-3, with TRBD2 identical over 8 bases. The CDR3 length is 14 residues. Trimming cost V 6 bases and J 6 bases; bases outside gene matches: 11. Germline loops: CDR1 DFQATT, CDR2 SNEGSKA (reference sequence). The CDR3 DNA reads as TGCAGTGCGCGGGGACTAGGCCTTTTGGATACGCAGTATTTT. This sequence encodes CSARGLGLLDTQYF.

V gene TRBV5-1 combines with J gene TRBJ2-7; D may be TRBD2 (6 bases). Germline-derived CDR1 and CDR2 are SGHRS and YFSETQ. The CDR3 covers 17 residues. Trimming cost V 3 bases and J 2 bases, with 21 bases left between them. The CDR3 DNA reads TGCGCCAGCAGCTCCGGGGCTGGGAGGATTGTCACCTACGAGCAGTACTTC. It is translated as CASSSGAGRIVTYEQYF.

This clonotype was found a few times. V and J are TRBV20-1 and TRBJ1-2; no clear D gene. CDR3 length: 14 amino acids. Between the trimmed V and J ends, which lost 0 bases and 4 bases, there was a span of 12 bases. Germline CDR1 is DFQATT and CDR2 is SNEGSKA (reference sequence). Here the CDR3 DNA reads TGCAGTGCTAGAGATCCCAGGCGGGTCTATGGCTACACCTTC. Protein sequence: CSARDPRRVYGYTF.

This clonotype appeared many times. The genes are TRBV12-3 or TRBV12-4 and TRBJ2-7, with a weak D call TRBD1 (6 bases). V dropped 9 bases and J dropped 4 bases, with 16 bases sitting between them. This CDR3 has 13 amino acids. The CDR3: CASAGTGLYEQYF. The DNA of the CDR3 is TGTGCCAGTGCCGGCACAGGGCTATACGAGCAGTACTTC.

At least ten counts were recorded for this clonotype. The chain employs TRBV20-1 and TRBJ2-7; a weak D match, TRBD2 (5 bases). Germline V gives CDR1 DFQATT, CDR2 SNEGSKA (reference sequence). The CDR3 has 12 amino acids. V shed 6 bases and J shed 2 bases, with 11 bases lying between them. For the CDR3, the DNA is TGCAGTGCCCTGCGGGCCACCTACGAGCAGTACTTC. Translating gives CSALRATYEQYF.

The chain is built from TRBV5-1 and TRBJ2-7; D is ambiguous. Germline CDR1 SGHRS, CDR2 YFSETQ. The CDR3 length is 14 residues. The V and J ends lost 3 bases and 5 bases respectively, with 15 bases between them. The DNA for the CDR3 is TGCGCCAGCAGCTCCGAAGGCGGCAGTGACGAGCAGTACTTC. Translated, it gives CASSSEGGSDEQYF.

Many counts were recorded for this clonotype. The chain is built from TRBV12-3 or TRBV12-4 and TRBJ2-5; 8 bases fit TRBD2. Trimming removed 6 bases from V and 4 bases from J; junction bases left unmatched: 10. This CDR3 is 15 amino acids long. The CDR3 here is CASRARAGVGETQYF. In nucleotides, the CDR3 is TGTGCCAGCAGAGCTAGAGCGGGAGTTGGAGAGACCCAGTACTTC.

This clonotype has at least ten counts. This chain links TRBV6-1 with TRBJ2-2; 10 bases line up with TRBD1. CDR3 length: 15 residues. The ends lost 6 bases at V and 4 bases at J; junction bases unmatched: 5. Germline CDR1 MNHNS, CDR2 SASEGT. The CDR3 protein is CASSRDRGPTGELFF. The CDR3 DNA reads TGTGCCAGCAGCCGGGACAGGGGACCCACCGGGGAGCTGTTTTTT.

This clonotype was picked up many times. The chain has TRBV24-1 and TRBJ2-2; D is possibly TRBD2 (5 bases). CDR3 length: 14 residues. V shed 1 base and J shed 6 bases, with 8 bases lying between them. CDR1 and CDR2 from the germline V gene are KGHDR and SFDVKD. The CDR3 sequence is CATSDFSGAGELFF. Here the CDR3 DNA reads TGTGCCACCAGTGATTTCTCCGGGGCCGGGGAGCTGTTTTTT.

This clonotype was observed a few times. This chain links TRBV24-1 with TRBJ2-1, with TRBD2 identical over 12 bases. The CDR3 totals 16 residues. With V trimmed by 1 base and J by 8 bases, 5 bases remained unmatched. CDR1 is KGHDR, CDR2 SFDVKD, per germline. In DNA, the CDR3 is TGTGCCACCAGTGATTTTACTAGCGGGAGGTTCGATGAGCAGTTCTTC. Translating it yields CATSDFTSGRFDEQFF.

This clonotype was detected ten times or more. The rearrangement joins TRBV10-2 to TRBJ2-5; 7 positions match TRBD2. Germline assignment: CDR1 WSHSY and CDR2 SAAADI. The CDR3 runs to 14 residues. The junction had 4 bases not matched to a gene; V was cut back by 5 bases and J by 1 base. The chain's CDR3 is CASSRGGSQETQYF. The DNA of the CDR3 is TGCGCCAGCAGTCGCGGGGGTTCCCAAGAGACCCAGTACTTC.

The sample holds many counts of this clonotype. The chain combines TRBV28 with TRBJ2-7; TRBD2 agrees at 8 bases. V lost 7 bases to trimming and J lost 2 bases; unmatched junction nucleotides: 10. Germline CDR1 MDHEN, CDR2 SYDVKM. This CDR3 has 15 residues. The CDR3 loop is CASKVGGGRTYEQYF. In DNA form, the CDR3 reads TGTGCCAGCAAAGTCGGGGGGGGACGAACCTACGAGCAGTACTTC.

This clonotype was seen at least ten times. The gene calls are TRBV7-6 and TRBJ1-5; tentatively, D is TRBD1 (5 bases). Germline V gives CDR1 SGHVS, CDR2 FNYEAQ. Trimming took 1 base from V and 1 from J, leaving 17 bases between them. CDR3 length: 18 amino acids. CDR3 sequence reads: CASSLVPLSGTSNQPQHF. DNA for the CDR3: TGTGCCAGCAGCTTAGTCCCCCTGTCAGGGACGAGCAATCAGCCCCAGCATTTT.